A selection of T cell receptor beta chains follows, all from one sample in a study of blood T cell repertoires in COVID-19. The table came from immunoSEQ multiplex PCR; TCRdb's copy has only in-frame clones and leaves some out. The table lists about 110,000 clones, more than 80% of them singletons. Sequenced: peripheral blood. These TCRs come from a woman in her fifties or sixties with COVID-19, enrolled during active disease. Both conserved end residues are part of each CDR3.

v_call: TRBV4-1; j_call: TRBJ1-4; cdr3_aa: CASSQGPIPGKLFF
v_call: TRBV3-1/TRBV3-2; j_call: TRBJ1-2; cdr3_aa: CASSQGQLAYGYTF
v_call: TRBV4-3; j_call: TRBJ1-2; cdr3_aa: CASSQAGVGGYTF
v_call: TRBV9; j_call: TRBJ1-3; cdr3_aa: CASSTRTGRYSGNTIYF
v_call: TRBV3-1/TRBV3-2; j_call: TRBJ1-4; cdr3_aa: CASSRTGVGEKLFF
v_call: TRBV30; j_call: TRBJ2-5; cdr3_aa: CAWSPREWTQYF
v_call: TRBV7-3; j_call: TRBJ2-2; cdr3_aa: CASSLHTEPTGELFF
v_call: TRBV19; j_call: TRBJ2-7; cdr3_aa: CASSRKVQGSGDSYEQYF
v_call: TRBV5-4; j_call: TRBJ2-2; cdr3_aa: CASSLTANTGELFF
v_call: TRBV7-9; j_call: TRBJ2-2; cdr3_aa: CASSRGSSGDTGELFF
v_call: TRBV5-1; j_call: TRBJ2-7; cdr3_aa: CASRTDSSYEQYF
v_call: TRBV21-1; j_call: TRBJ1-6; cdr3_aa: CASSFISGNSPLHF
v_call: TRBV7-8; j_call: TRBJ2-7; cdr3_aa: CASSLVRQSEQYF
v_call: TRBV24-1; j_call: TRBJ2-1; cdr3_aa: CATSVPSGNQKQFF
v_call: TRBV11-1; j_call: TRBJ2-2; cdr3_aa: CASSLGLAPGELFF
v_call: TRBV30; j_call: TRBJ1-5; cdr3_aa: CAWTDRGDQPQHF
v_call: TRBV7-9; j_call: TRBJ1-1; cdr3_aa: CASSRTPGVNTEAFF
v_call: TRBV9; j_call: TRBJ1-1; cdr3_aa: CASSVESRGTEAFF
v_call: TRBV27; j_call: TRBJ1-2; cdr3_aa: CASSSWAGDINYGYTF
v_call: TRBV15; j_call: TRBJ2-3; cdr3_aa: CATSMGPGSYPSTDTQYF
v_call: TRBV29-1; j_call: TRBJ1-4; cdr3_aa: CSVGQGQGNEKLFF
v_call: TRBV29-1; j_call: TRBJ2-3; cdr3_aa: CSVARTSTSTDTQYF
v_call: TRBV23-1; j_call: TRBJ2-3; cdr3_aa: CASSQESGGRTDTQYF
v_call: TRBV6-6; j_call: TRBJ1-2; cdr3_aa: CASSRDSYSGYTF
v_call: TRBV6-5; j_call: TRBJ1-2; cdr3_aa: CASSYSVGGGVYGYTF
v_call: TRBV9; j_call: TRBJ1-2; cdr3_aa: CASSVSGLYGYTF
v_call: TRBV21-1; j_call: TRBJ1-1; cdr3_aa: CASSSNPDGRGLRNTEAFF
v_call: TRBV7-3; j_call: TRBJ2-1; cdr3_aa: CASSPAGGGAWNEQFF
v_call: TRBV19; j_call: TRBJ1-5; cdr3_aa: CASRRDRDSNQPQHF
v_call: TRBV30; j_call: TRBJ1-6; cdr3_aa: CAAQNRPGIQLDSPLHF
v_call: TRBV7-9; j_call: TRBJ1-1; cdr3_aa: CASSAGTDEAFF
v_call: TRBV3-1/TRBV3-2; j_call: TRBJ2-1; cdr3_aa: CASTQINEQFF
v_call: TRBV19; j_call: TRBJ2-5; cdr3_aa: CASQKGSGVIETQYF
v_call: TRBV9; j_call: TRBJ1-2; cdr3_aa: CASSVDGGDGYTF
v_call: TRBV4-1; j_call: TRBJ2-7; cdr3_aa: CASSSQAHTGSSYEQYF
v_call: TRBV18; j_call: TRBJ1-5; cdr3_aa: CASSPWRPGTGNRQPQHF
v_call: TRBV11-2; j_call: TRBJ2-3; cdr3_aa: CASSLDSSSDTQYF
v_call: TRBV7-9; j_call: TRBJ2-7; cdr3_aa: CASSSNDRGGSYEQYF
v_call: TRBV5-5; j_call: TRBJ1-2; cdr3_aa: CASSEAGAVNGYTF
v_call: TRBV5-8; j_call: TRBJ1-6; cdr3_aa: CASSLARGNSPLHF
v_call: TRBV11-2; j_call: TRBJ1-2; cdr3_aa: CASSLVLHPLRF
v_call: TRBV27; j_call: TRBJ2-1; cdr3_aa: CASSLGGWGEQFF
v_call: TRBV7-7; j_call: TRBJ2-1; cdr3_aa: CASSLTSLGREQFF
v_call: TRBV4-1; j_call: TRBJ1-1; cdr3_aa: CASSQQDRGDTEAFF
v_call: TRBV28; j_call: TRBJ2-7; cdr3_aa: CASSSPGQVPRKEYF
v_call: TRBV15; j_call: TRBJ1-5; cdr3_aa: CATSRDSGNQPQHF